Below are 6 T cell receptor beta chains sequenced from a single sample in a study of radiotherapy plus CTLA-4 blockade in lung cancer. Libraries were prepared by immunoSEQ multiplex PCR; TCRdb keeps only in-frame clonotypes and omits some of them. The table lists tens of thousands of clones, around 86% of them singletons. This sample comprised peripheral blood, obtained from a patient treated with radiotherapy plus ipilimumab. These receptors were collected from a human donor with non-small cell lung cancer whose response to radiotherapy plus ipilimumab could not be evaluated.

The chain couples TRBV5-8 to TRBJ2-3, with 10 bases identical to TRBD1. The V gene's germline CDR1 is SGHTS and CDR2 YDEGEE. This CDR3 is built from 15 residues. V shed 1 base, J shed 7 bases, and the junction held 6 bases outside the gene matches. The CDR3 DNA sequence: TGTGCCAGCAGCTTGTGGGGACAGGGGACGAATACGCAGTATTTT. It yields the protein CASSLWGQGTNTQYF.

The chain's CDR3 is CASSERTGGLYNEQFF. DNA of the CDR3: TGTGCCAGCAGTGAAAGGACAGGGGGCCTCTACAATGAGCAGTTCTTC. This chain joins TRBV2 and TRBJ2-1; 11 bases agree with TRBD1. The germline V gene has CDR1 SNHLY and CDR2 FYNNEI. This CDR3 has 16 amino acids. The ends lost 2 bases at V and 3 bases at J; junction bases unmatched: 3.

The chain employs TRBV11-2 and TRBJ2-3; possibly TRBD2 for D (5 bases). Trimming pared 8 bases from V and 7 bases from J, leaving 19 bases between. Germline values: CDR1 SGHAT, CDR2 FQNNGV. The CDR3 length is 14 residues. The CDR3 nucleotides are TGTGCCAGCCGAACTGCTTTAAGCGGTAATACGCAGTATTTT. It specifies CASRTALSGNTQYF.

The J gene is TRBJ1-5, the V gene TRBV4-1; possibly TRBD1 for D (6 bases). The germline V and J ends were trimmed by 6 bases and 1 base, with 13 bases remaining between them. The germline V gene has CDR1 MGHRA and CDR2 YSYEKL. This CDR3 has 15 amino acids. Here the CDR3 DNA reads TGCGCCAGCAGGTCCACAGGGAACAGCAATCAGCCCCAGCATTTT. As protein: CASRSTGNSNQPQHF.

This clone showed up just a few times. The chain recombines TRBV28 with TRBJ1-6; tentative D call: TRBD1 (5 bases). V lost 5 bases and J 7 bases, leaving 12 bases between the germline ends. The CDR3 covers 14 residues. CDR1 and CDR2 from the germline V gene are MDHEN and SYDVKM. CDR3 amino acids: CASSRDFPNSPLHF. The CDR3 DNA follows: TGTGCCAGCAGTCGGGACTTTCCCAATTCACCCCTCCACTTT.

CDR3 residues: CASSQERGQGLYGYTF. The CDR3, as DNA: TGCGCCAGCAGCCAAGAAAGGGGGCAGGGACTTTATGGCTACACCTTC. This chain links TRBV4-3 with TRBJ1-2, with TRBD1 matching 7 bases. This CDR3 contains 16 residues. CDR1 is LGHNA, CDR2 YSLEER, per germline. The V segment lost 0 bases and the J segment 5 bases; nucleotides outside the gene matches: 9.